Below are 21 T cell receptor beta chains sequenced from a single sample in a study of T cells in Graves' hyperthyroidism and ophthalmopathy. Amplification of TCR beta CDR3 regions was performed using RNA transcripts as template. The TCR CDR3 first-round RT-PCR relied on the HTBI primer set. TCRdb passed the multiplex PCR reads through MiXCR, listing each CDR3 protein once. The sample contains about 270,000 distinct CDR3 sequences, roughly 22% of which appear only once. Sequences were obtained from blood. These receptor sequences come from a man aged 25 to 40 with Graves' ophthalmopathy.

CDR3 sequence: CASSPFGDEQFF. The CDR3 DNA reads TGTGCCAGCAGTCCCTTTGGGGATGAGCAGTTCTTC. The V and J genes are TRBV12-3 or TRBV12-4 and TRBJ2-1; D uncertain. The ends were cut back, 5 bases at V and 8 bases at J, with 10 bases in the middle. The CDR3 is 12 residues long.

This clonotype was detected ten times or more. V and J are TRBV5-1 and TRBJ1-1; D might be TRBD1 (5 bases). Germline CDR1 SGHRS, CDR2 YFSETQ. V shed 7 bases and J shed 1 base, with 20 bases lying between them. The CDR3 is 16 amino acids. The CDR3 bases are TGCGCCAGCGGACCGGGACGGGGGTTTTCGAACACTGAAGCTTTCTTT. The encoded protein is CASGPGRGFSNTEAFF.

There are a few counts of this clonotype. For the CDR3, the DNA is TGTGCCACCAGTGACCCGGGACGGCCTGACAATGAGCAGTTCTTC. This sequence encodes CATSDPGRPDNEQFF. V gene TRBV24-1 combines with J gene TRBJ2-1; D may match TRBD1 or TRBD2 (5 bases each). V was pared by 4 bases and J by 5 bases, with 14 bases between. Germline V gene lookup returns CDR1 KGHDR and CDR2 SFDVKD. CDR3 length equals 15 residues.

The CDR3 protein is CASSQGAVATGELFF. For the CDR3, the DNA is TGTGCCAGCAGCCAAGGCGCAGTAGCCACCGGGGAGCTGTTTTTT. The chain combines TRBV3-1 with TRBJ2-2; no clear D. The CDR3 is 15 residues long. The V gene's germline CDR1 is LGHDT and CDR2 YNNKEL (reference sequence). V shed 1 base and J shed 4 bases, with 10 bases lying between them. The full variable domain, with the rest looked up from reference TRBV3-1 and TRBJ2-2, is DTAVSQTPKYLVTQMGNDKSIKCEQNLGHDTMYWYKQDSKKFLKIMFSYNNKELIINETVPNRFSPKSPDKAHLNLHINSLELGDSAVYFCASSQGAVATGELFFGEGSRLTVL.

This rearrangement joins TRBV7-9 to TRBJ2-7; D is undetermined. The CDR3 covers 14 residues. V lost 0 bases and J lost 0, with 6 bases in between. CDR1 SEHNR and CDR2 FQNEAQ come from the germline V gene (reference sequence). CDR3 DNA: TGTGCCAGCAGCTTAGCGTCAGTCTCCTACGAGCAGTACTTC. It specifies CASSLASVSYEQYF.

This clonotype was seen ten or more times. The J gene is TRBJ1-1, the V gene TRBV11-2; D not resolved. The CDR3 has 12 residues. The V and J ends lost 8 bases and 1 base respectively, with 8 bases between them. Germline CDR1 reads SGHAT; CDR2 reads FQNNGV. CDR3 region: CASCLGNTEAFF. CDR3 sequence (DNA): TGTGCCAGCTGCCTGGGGAACACTGAAGCTTTCTTT.

This chain uses TRBV7-9 with TRBJ1-2, with D tentatively TRBD1 (5 bases). The CDR3 sequence is 13 residues long. The V end was cut by 3 bases, the J end by 4 bases, with 9 bases between. CDR1 is SEHNR, CDR2 FQNEAQ, per germline (reference sequence). The CDR3 is CASSFTGGYGYTF. CDR3 DNA sequence: TGTGCCAGCAGCTTTACAGGTGGCTATGGCTACACCTTC.

The rearrangement joins TRBV19 to TRBJ1-4; the D is unclear. Per the germline V gene, CDR1 is LNHDA and CDR2 is SQIVND (reference sequence). V lost 5 bases to trimming and J lost 4 bases, with 14 bases between them. The CDR3 runs 15 residues. CDR3 DNA sequence: TGTGCCAGTAGTGTCGACCCGGGTTATAATGAAAAACTGTTTTTT. Its translation is CASSVDPGYNEKLFF.

In its sample, this clonotype was seen many times. The chain recombines TRBV28 with TRBJ2-1, with 9 bases fitting TRBD2. The CDR3 has 15 residues. V was clipped by 4 bases and J by 6 bases; unmatched bases: 7. Germline V CDR1 and CDR2: MDHEN, SYDVKM. The CDR3 reads CASSSRSGSLNEQFF. The CDR3 region has the DNA TGTGCCAGCAGTTCGCGTAGCGGGAGTCTCAATGAGCAGTTCTTC.

V gene TRBV6-1 combines with J gene TRBJ2-7; 9 nucleotides align to TRBD2. Germline V gives CDR1 MNHNS, CDR2 SASEGT. There are 14 residues in the CDR3. The J segment lost 5 bases and the V segment lost 6 bases, leaving 8 bases of the junction unmatched. In DNA form, the CDR3 reads TGTGCCAGCAGGCGGGAGGGCCGGGGGGACGAGCAGTACTTC. The encoded protein is CASRREGRGDEQYF.

This clonotype was observed a few times. The rearrangement joins TRBV19 to TRBJ1-1, with no clear D. Trimming left V 4 bases short and J 1 base short, with 7 bases between. Germline CDR1 and CDR2: LNHDA and SQIVND (reference sequence). This CDR3 is built from 13 residues. The CDR3 DNA reads as TGTGCCAGTAGTACACTGAGGAACACTGAAGCTTTCTTT. Protein product: CASSTLRNTEAFF.

This clonotype came up a few times. The chain uses TRBV6-5 and TRBJ2-4; no clear D gene. CDR3 length: 15 residues. Germline lookup yields CDR1 MNHEY and CDR2 SVGAGI. The V gene lost 2 bases and the J gene lost 5 bases, with 13 bases spanning the gap. The CDR3 nucleotides read TGTGCCAGCAGTTACCTCGGAGAATCGGAAAACATTCAGTACTTC. This codes for CASSYLGESENIQYF.

This sequence joins TRBV24-1 and TRBJ2-2, with D perhaps TRBD2 (6 bases). The V gene lost 4 bases and the J gene lost 5 bases, with 13 bases spanning the gap. The CDR3 runs 15 residues. Germline V gene lookup returns CDR1 KGHDR and CDR2 SFDVKD. DNA for the CDR3: TGTGCCACCAGTGAGGGGACTGCGATTACCGGGGAGCTGTTTTTT. It yields the protein CATSEGTAITGELFF.

This sequence joins TRBV20-1 and TRBJ2-7; TRBD1 matches at 7 bases. J gave up 5 bases and V 3 bases, and 13 bases lay outside the gene matches. The CDR3 sequence is 15 residues long. In germline, CDR1 is DFQATT, CDR2 SNEGSKA (reference sequence). The CDR3 here is CSASSVGDSEHEQYF. CDR3 coding DNA: TGCAGTGCTAGCTCTGTTGGGGACAGTGAACACGAGCAGTACTTC.

This chain connects TRBV12-3 or TRBV12-4 to TRBJ1-5; 9 bases match TRBD1. The CDR3 is 18 amino acids. Trimming cost V 2 bases and J 4 bases; bases outside gene matches: 12. The CDR3 loop is CASSLRGGTGLRNQPQHF. Here the CDR3 DNA reads TGTGCCAGCAGTTTAAGGGGCGGGACAGGGCTTCGTAATCAGCCCCAGCATTTT.

This clonotype was seen a few times. The chain employs TRBV6-1 and TRBJ2-7, with a weak D call TRBD2 (5 bases). V dropped 6 bases and J dropped 6 bases, with 18 bases sitting between them. The CDR3 runs to 14 residues. Germline CDR1 MNHNS, CDR2 SASEGT. CDR3 nucleotides: TGTGCCAGCAGACGGAGTGGGCAACGGGGCGAGCAGTACTTC. Translating gives CASRRSGQRGEQYF.

V is TRBV20-1 and J is TRBJ1-1; TRBD1 is a possible D gene (6 bases). The CDR3 sequence is 14 residues long. CDR1 and CDR2 from the germline V gene are DFQATT and SNEGSKA (reference sequence). V dropped 0 bases and J dropped 5 bases, with 13 bases sitting between them. CDR3 region: CSAREGGSGTEAFF. The CDR3, as DNA: TGCAGTGCTAGAGAGGGGGGCTCGGGGACTGAAGCTTTCTTT.

In its sample, this clonotype was seen many times. CDR3 bases: TGTGCCAGCTCACGGAGCGGGGGTTTATCGGATGGCATTCAGTACTTC. This gives the protein CASSRSGGLSDGIQYF. The rearrangement links TRBV18 to TRBJ2-4; 8 bases line up with TRBD2. This CDR3 has 16 residues. Trimming took 4 bases from V and 9 from J; bases not matched to a gene: 14. Germline CDR1 and CDR2: KGHSH and LQKENI.

This chain connects TRBV12-3 or TRBV12-4 to TRBJ2-1, with a possible D match to TRBD1 (6 bases). This CDR3 region has 12 residues. The V end lost 3 bases, the J end lost 9 bases, and 9 bases lay between the germline ends. CDR3 sequence (DNA): TGTGCCAGCAGTTTTCAGGGGTTTGAGCAGTTCTTC. It specifies CASSFQGFEQFF.

This clonotype was observed many times. The rearrangement joins TRBV18 to TRBJ2-7; 8 bases line up with TRBD1. Germline lookup yields CDR1 KGHSH and CDR2 LQKENI. This CDR3 has 13 amino acids. The ends lost 6 bases at V and 2 bases at J; junction bases unmatched: 3. The CDR3 loop is CASSMGQAYEQYF. The CDR3, as DNA: TGTGCCAGCTCGATGGGACAGGCCTACGAGCAGTACTTC. The full variable domain, in which reference TRBV18 and TRBJ2-7 provide the parts outside the CDR3, is NAGVMQNPRHLVRRRGQEARLRCSPMKGHSHVYWYRQLPEEGLKFMVYLQKENIIDESGMPKERFSAEFPKEGPSILRIQQVVRGDSAAYFCASSMGQAYEQYFGPGTRLTVT.

The J gene is TRBJ2-1, the V gene TRBV24-1, with D maybe TRBD2 (6 bases). Between the trimmed V and J ends, which lost 9 bases and 16 bases, there was a span of 18 bases. Per germline, CDR1 KGHDR and CDR2 SFDVKD. CDR3 length: 11 residues. The CDR3 nucleotides are TGTGCCACCGGACCGACTAGAATTGGTTTCTTC. Protein sequence: CATGPTRIGFF.